Below, one T cell receptor (beta chain) is given with its context. The antigen is not known. Researchers ran the PCR with 60 Vbeta and 13 Jbeta primers. Sequencing was performed with immunoSEQ multiplex PCR; in TCRdb, only in-frame clones are kept and a portion is missing. The sample contains around 150,000 clones, around two thirds of which appear only once. This record belongs to a study of cytomegalovirus exposure and HLA in healthy donors. Across the whole study: One earlier analysis, a look at 150 million to 200 million T cells, found more than 100 million unique TCR beta sequences.

Study-wide results and limits: In a later analysis, V- and J-gene trimming of beta chains associated with a DCLRE1C missense variant, replicated independently.

The germline gives CDR1 PRHDT, CDR2 FYEKMQ (reference sequence). The CDR3 is 18 residues long. V dropped 1 base and J dropped 3; count of bases not matched to a gene: 10. The sequence derives from a woman aged 40 to 49 in good health and CMV-seronegative. The sequencing input was PBMCs. The chain combines TRBV13 with TRBJ2-3; TRBD2 matches 10 bases. CDR3 protein: CASSLEASGGTGTDTQYF. CDR3 in DNA: TGTGCCAGCAGCTTAGAAGCTAGCGGGGGCACCGGGACAGATACGCAGTATTTT.